These T cell receptor beta chains were read from a single sample in a study of spatial heterogeneity in lung cancer. TCRdb analysed the 5' RACE reads with MiXCR anew, one entry per CDR3 protein. The repertoire includes some 12,000 distinct CDR3 sequences, roughly 13% of them detected once, and about 40% sits in the top ten. Sequenced material: lung tumor tissue, taken at surgery. The receptors shown here come from a male donor with early-stage non-small cell lung cancer. Both conserved end residues are part of each CDR3. A D gene is named only where the DNA matches it firmly. Clone size is shown for a subset of rows, as once, few, many or a class of expanded clone.

length: 13
D: TRBD1
V: TRBV6-6
size: few
J: TRBJ1-2
DNA: TGTGCCAGCAGGATCCAGGGGGCGAGGGGCTACACCTTC
CDR3: CASRIQGARGYTF

length: 13
D: .
V: TRBV20-1
size: few
J: TRBJ1-5
DNA: TGCAGTGCTAGACCCCAGGGGTGGCAGCCCCAGCATTTT
CDR3: CSARPQGWQPQHF

length: 14
D: TRBD1
V: TRBV28
size: .
J: TRBJ1-2
DNA: TGTGCCAGCAGACCGACAGGGGGTAACTATGGCTACACCTTC
CDR3: CASRPTGGNYGYTF

length: 15
D: .
V: TRBV20-1
size: few
J: TRBJ1-6
DNA: TGCAGTGCTAGAGTCCTTGCCGGATCGGGTTCACCCCTCCACTTT
CDR3: CSARVLAGSGSPLHF

length: 15
D: TRBD2
V: TRBV20-1
size: few
J: TRBJ2-7
DNA: TGCAGTGCTAGAGAATTGGGACTAGCCTCCTACGAGCAGTACTTC
CDR3: CSARELGLASYEQYF

length: 16
D: .
V: TRBV7-6
size: .
J: TRBJ1-3
DNA: TGTGCCAGCAGCTTAGGTGGGGTCAGCTCTGGAAACACCATATATTTT
CDR3: CASSLGGVSSGNTIYF

length: 14
D: .
V: TRBV20-1
size: many
J: TRBJ2-1
DNA: TGCAGTGCTAGTTCGCCCGACCCCTACAATGAGCAGTTCTTC
CDR3: CSASSPDPYNEQFF

length: 15
D: .
V: TRBV27
size: many
J: TRBJ2-2
DNA: TGTGCCAGCAGTTCCTCAATAGGGAACACCGGGGAGCTGTTTTTT
CDR3: CASSSSIGNTGELFF

length: 14
D: .
V: TRBV3-1
size: .
J: TRBJ2-3
DNA: TGTGCCAGCAGCCAAGTGGAGGGGGGGCGTACGCAGTATTTT
CDR3: CASSQVEGGRTQYF

length: 16
D: TRBD2
V: TRBV28
size: .
J: TRBJ2-7
DNA: TGTGCCAGCACCACTAGGCGACTAGCGGGTCCCTACGAGCAGTACTTC
CDR3: CASTTRRLAGPYEQYF

length: 15
D: TRBD1
V: TRBV6-5
size: .
J: TRBJ1-5
DNA: TGTGCCAGCAGTTACTCGGGACAGGGAAGTCAGCCCCAGCATTTT
CDR3: CASSYSGQGSQPQHF

length: 12
D: .
V: TRBV7-2
size: many
J: TRBJ2-7
DNA: TGTGCCAGCAGCCCGAATCTCTACGAGCAGTACTTC
CDR3: CASSPNLYEQYF

length: 13
D: TRBD1
V: TRBV7-9
size: few
J: TRBJ1-1
DNA: TGTGCCAGCAGCATAAGGGACAGGGGCCAAGCTTTCTTT
CDR3: CASSIRDRGQAFF

length: 12
D: .
V: TRBV20-1
size: few
J: TRBJ1-6
DNA: TGCAGTGCTATGGTGAATAATTCACCCCTCCACTTT
CDR3: CSAMVNNSPLHF

length: 16
D: .
V: TRBV5-5
size: .
J: TRBJ1-3
DNA: TGTGCCAGCAGCATCCGGGCCATCGTCTCTGGAAACACCATATATTTT
CDR3: CASSIRAIVSGNTIYF

length: 14
D: .
V: TRBV28
size: few
J: TRBJ1-5
DNA: TGTGCCAGCAGTAGACAGATTCCAAATCAGCCCCAGCATTTT
CDR3: CASSRQIPNQPQHF

length: 15
D: .
V: TRBV3-1
size: few
J: TRBJ1-3
DNA: TGTGCCAGCAGCCTGGGGAGAGGCTCTGGAAACACCATATATTTT
CDR3: CASSLGRGSGNTIYF

length: 14
D: .
V: TRBV11-2
size: many
J: TRBJ2-5
DNA: TGTGCCAGCAGCTTTCCCCAGGGTACCGGGACCCAGTACTTC
CDR3: CASSFPQGTGTQYF

length: 13
D: .
V: TRBV9
size: .
J: TRBJ2-3
DNA: TGTGCCAGCAGCGTCTCAGGTTTGGATACGCAGTATTTT
CDR3: CASSVSGLDTQYF

length: 13
D: .
V: TRBV5-1
size: many
J: TRBJ2-5
DNA: TGCGCCAGCAGCCCGCCGGGAGCGGAGACCCAGTACTTC
CDR3: CASSPPGAETQYF

length: 13
D: .
V: TRBV28
size: .
J: TRBJ2-5
DNA: TGTGCCAGCAGGATACAGGGCCAAGAGACCCAGTACTTC
CDR3: CASRIQGQETQYF

length: 15
D: TRBD1
V: TRBV5-1
size: many
J: TRBJ1-1
DNA: TGCGCCAGCAGCCACCTCGAGACAGGGGGATCTGAAGCTTTCTTT
CDR3: CASSHLETGGSEAFF

length: 16
D: TRBD2
V: TRBV10-3
size: .
J: TRBJ2-1
DNA: TGTGCCATCAGTAAATTCGGGACTAGCGGGGGGAATGAGCAGTTCTTC
CDR3: CAISKFGTSGGNEQFF

length: 15
D: .
V: TRBV27
size: .
J: TRBJ2-7
DNA: TGTGCCAGCAGTTTGGAGACAGGACCCACCTACGAGCAGTACTTC
CDR3: CASSLETGPTYEQYF

length: 14
D: TRBD2
V: TRBV20-1
size: few
J: TRBJ2-1
DNA: TGCAGTGCTACAACTAGCGGGGGCCCTCCCGGGCAGTTCTTC
CDR3: CSATTSGGPPGQFF

length: 15
D: .
V: TRBV2
size: .
J: TRBJ1-5
DNA: TGTGCCAGCAGTGAAGGCGCGGGATCGGATCAGCCCCAGCATTTT
CDR3: CASSEGAGSDQPQHF

length: 14
D: TRBD1
V: TRBV5-1
size: few
J: TRBJ1-1
DNA: TGCGCCAGCAGCTCACAGGGGGCGAGCACTGAAGCTTTCTTT
CDR3: CASSSQGASTEAFF

length: 11
D: .
V: TRBV2
size: many
J: TRBJ2-2
DNA: TGTGCCAGCAGGGGCCCCGGGGAGCTGTTTTTT
CDR3: CASRGPGELFF

length: 15
D: TRBD1
V: TRBV5-1
size: .
J: TRBJ2-1
DNA: TGCGCCAGCAGCTTAGGGACAGCTAGCTACAATGAGCAGTTCTTC
CDR3: CASSLGTASYNEQFF

length: 13
D: .
V: TRBV4-1
size: few
J: TRBJ2-5
DNA: TGCGCCAGCAGCCAATCCGGCAGGGAGACCCAGTACTTC
CDR3: CASSQSGRETQYF

length: 12
D: .
V: TRBV20-1
size: .
J: TRBJ2-3
DNA: TGCAGTGCTACTTGGTGGGCAGATACGCAGTATTTT
CDR3: CSATWWADTQYF